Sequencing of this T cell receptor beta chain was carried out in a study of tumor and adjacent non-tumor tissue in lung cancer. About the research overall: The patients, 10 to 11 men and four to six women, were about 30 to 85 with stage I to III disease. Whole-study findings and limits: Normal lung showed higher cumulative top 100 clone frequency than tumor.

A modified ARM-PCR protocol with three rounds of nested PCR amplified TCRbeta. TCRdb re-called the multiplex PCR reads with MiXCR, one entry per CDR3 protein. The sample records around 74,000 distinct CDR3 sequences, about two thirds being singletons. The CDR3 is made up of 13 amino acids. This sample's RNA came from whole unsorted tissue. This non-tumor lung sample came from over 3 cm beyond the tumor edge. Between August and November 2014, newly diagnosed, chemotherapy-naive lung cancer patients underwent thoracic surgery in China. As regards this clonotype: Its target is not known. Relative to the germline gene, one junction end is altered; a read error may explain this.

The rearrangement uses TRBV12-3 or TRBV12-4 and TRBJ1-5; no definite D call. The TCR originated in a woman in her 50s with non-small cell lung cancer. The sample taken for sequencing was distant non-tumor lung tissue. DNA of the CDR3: TGTGCCAGCAGTGTCTCGGAGAATCCGCCCCAGCATTTT. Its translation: CASSVSENPPQHF.